The 6 T cell receptor beta chains below all came from one sample that was sequenced in a study of technical replicates of blood from several donors. The table came from immunoSEQ multiplex PCR; TCRdb's copy has only in-frame clones and leaves some out. The table has tens of thousands of clones, more than 80% seen once; the top ten hold around 3.9%. Sequenced sample: PBMCs. The receptors here all came from a human donor in good health. Some clones in this sample may be carry-over from other donors' samples.

The V and J genes are TRBV4-3 and TRBJ2-7; D remains ambiguous. Deletions cut 0 bases from V and 1 base from J, with 7 bases between. Germline assignment: CDR1 LGHNA and CDR2 YSLEER. The CDR3 extends over 14 amino acids. This chain's CDR3 is CASSQDHQSYEQYF. DNA of the CDR3: TGCGCCAGCAGCCAAGATCATCAATCCTACGAGCAGTACTTC.

V and J are TRBV5-1 and TRBJ1-1; 8 bases align to TRBD1. V shed 0 bases and J 5 bases; nucleotides not matched to a gene: 9. This CDR3 has 16 residues. CDR1 and CDR2 (germline): SGHRS, YFSETQ. The CDR3 coding sequence is TGCGCCAGCAGCTTGGATCAGGGGGCGAGGTTAACTGAAGCTTTCTTT. Translation: CASSLDQGARLTEAFF.

V usage is TRBV9 and J usage is TRBJ1-2, with TRBD1 matching 8 bases. J gave up 7 bases and V 3 bases, and 11 bases lay outside the gene matches. The CDR3 covers 15 residues. Germline lookup yields CDR1 SGDLS and CDR2 YYNGEE. The CDR3 DNA reads as TGTGCCAGCAGCGCGAATACAGGGGGTATTGGTGGCTACACCTTC. It yields the protein CASSANTGGIGGYTF. Complete variable domain (other parts from reference TRBV9 and TRBJ1-2): DSGVTQTPKHLITATGQRVTLRCSPRSGDLSVYWYQQSLDQGLQFLIQYYNGEERAKGNILERFSAQQFPDLHSELNLSSLELGDSALYFCASSANTGGIGGYTFGSGTRLTVV.

This chain joins TRBV15 and TRBJ1-6, with 9 bases aligning to TRBD1. The V gene's germline CDR1 is LNHNV and CDR2 YYDKDF (reference sequence). The CDR3 runs 14 residues. V was clipped by 6 bases and J by 6 bases; unmatched bases: 3. This chain's CDR3 is CATRKGQGNSPLHF. DNA of the CDR3: TGTGCCACCAGGAAGGGACAGGGTAATTCACCCCTCCACTTT.

This chain joins TRBV4-2 and TRBJ2-7, with D possibly TRBD1 on 6 matching bases. V dropped 4 bases and J dropped 1 base, with 11 bases sitting between them. Per the germline V gene, CDR1 is LGHNA and CDR2 is YNFKEQ. The CDR3 spans 14 residues. CDR3 residues: CASSLTGTSYEQYF. The CDR3 coding sequence is TGTGCCAGCAGCCTGACCGGGACATCCTACGAGCAGTACTTC.

The chain joins TRBV29-1 to TRBJ2-5; 8 nucleotides agree with TRBD2. The DNA end is more similar to TRBJ2-7, so the J call may be wrong. The CDR3 extends over 13 amino acids. CDR1 is SQVTM and CDR2 is ANQGSEA in the germline V gene. In DNA form, the CDR3 reads TGCAGCGTTCCGGGACTAGTCCCCTACGAGCAGTACTTC. It specifies CSVPGLVPYEQYF.